The rows below give T cell receptor beta chains drawn from one sample of a study of OX40 agonist ivuxolimab in advanced cancers. Assay: immunoSEQ multiplex PCR; the TCRdb copy retains only in-frame clones and omits some. The repertoire holds about 140,000 clones, 90% seen once, with approximately 1.1% in the top ten. Sequencing used CD4+ or CD8+ T cells sorted from blood, obtained in a trial of the OX40 agonist ivuxolimab. Every receptor here comes from an adult with an advanced solid tumor such as melanoma, head and neck, liver or kidney cancer. Each CDR3 is given with its conserved first and last residue. Each record gives: CDR3 protein, CDR3 DNA, D gene, J gene, clone size, V gene. A D gene is named only where the DNA matches it firmly. Clone size is given for some rows only: seen once, a few or many times, or a class if the clone is expanded.

cdr3_aa: CASSLETSGGLEQFF
cdr3_nt: TGTGCCAGCAGTCTTGAGACTAGCGGGGGCCTCGAGCAGTTCTTC
d_call: TRBD2
j_call: TRBJ2-1
clone_size: .
v_call: TRBV28

cdr3_aa: CASSERQGPYEQYF
cdr3_nt: TGTGCCAGCAGCGAGAGACAGGGACCCTACGAGCAGTACTTC
d_call: TRBD1
j_call: TRBJ2-7
clone_size: .
v_call: TRBV9

cdr3_aa: CASSPPVGGQDISGNTIYF
cdr3_nt: TGTGCCAGCAGCCCCCCTGTGGGGGGACAGGATATTTCTGGAAACACCATATATTTT
d_call: TRBD1
j_call: TRBJ1-3
clone_size: .
v_call: TRBV9

cdr3_aa: CASSVGLSGIYEQYF
cdr3_nt: TGTGCCAGCAGTGTAGGTTTGAGCGGGATATACGAGCAGTACTTC
d_call: TRBD2
j_call: TRBJ2-7
clone_size: .
v_call: TRBV2

cdr3_aa: CASSLSAGVSYNEQFF
cdr3_nt: TGTGCCAGCAGCTTATCGGCGGGAGTCTCCTACAATGAGCAGTTCTTC
d_call: TRBD2
j_call: TRBJ2-1
clone_size: .
v_call: TRBV7-3

cdr3_aa: CASSSREVSEQYF
cdr3_nt: TGTGCCAGCAGTTCCAGGGAAGTATCCGAGCAGTACTTC
d_call: .
j_call: TRBJ2-7
clone_size: .
v_call: TRBV6-5

cdr3_aa: CASSELGDSGGYTF
cdr3_nt: TGTGCCAGCAGTGAATTAGGGGACAGTGGAGGCTACACCTTC
d_call: TRBD1
j_call: TRBJ1-2
clone_size: .
v_call: TRBV25-1

cdr3_aa: CASREPNSGNTIYF
cdr3_nt: TGTGCCAGCCGAGAACCCAACTCTGGAAACACCATATATTTT
d_call: .
j_call: TRBJ1-3
clone_size: .
v_call: TRBV6-5

cdr3_aa: CAYGQGSNQPQHF
cdr3_nt: TGTGCCTATGGACAGGGTAGCAATCAGCCCCAGCATTTT
d_call: TRBD1
j_call: TRBJ1-5
clone_size: .
v_call: TRBV30

cdr3_aa: CASSLVGTGVDQPQHF
cdr3_nt: TGTGCCAGCAGCTTGGTTGGGACAGGGGTCGATCAGCCCCAGCATTTT
d_call: TRBD1
j_call: TRBJ1-5
clone_size: few
v_call: TRBV5-5

cdr3_aa: CASSESGRGGELFF
cdr3_nt: TGTGCCAGCAGTGAAAGCGGGAGAGGCGGGGAGCTGTTTTTT
d_call: TRBD2
j_call: TRBJ2-2
clone_size: .
v_call: TRBV6-1

cdr3_aa: CASSYRNSGNTIYF
cdr3_nt: TGTGCCAGTAGTTACAGGAACTCTGGAAACACCATATATTTT
d_call: .
j_call: TRBJ1-3
clone_size: .
v_call: TRBV19

cdr3_aa: CASRQIDRGNTEAFF
cdr3_nt: TGTGCCAGTAGACAAATAGACAGGGGGAACACTGAAGCTTTCTTT
d_call: TRBD1
j_call: TRBJ1-1
clone_size: .
v_call: TRBV19

cdr3_aa: CASNNRYNEQFF
cdr3_nt: TGTGCCAGTAATAACAGATACAATGAGCAGTTCTTC
d_call: .
j_call: TRBJ2-1
clone_size: .
v_call: TRBV19

cdr3_aa: CASRRDRGTDTQYF
cdr3_nt: TGTGCCAGCAGAAGGGACAGGGGGACAGATACGCAGTATTTT
d_call: TRBD1
j_call: TRBJ2-3
clone_size: .
v_call: TRBV7-2

cdr3_aa: CASSAAGTGNYGYTF
cdr3_nt: TGTGCCAGCAGCGCCGCCGGGACAGGGAACTATGGCTACACCTTC
d_call: TRBD1
j_call: TRBJ1-2
clone_size: .
v_call: TRBV11-1

cdr3_aa: CASSLELRETQYF
cdr3_nt: TGTGCCAGCAGCTTAGAGTTGCGGGAGACCCAGTACTTC
d_call: .
j_call: TRBJ2-5
clone_size: once
v_call: TRBV7-2

cdr3_aa: CASNDHRDHEQYF
cdr3_nt: TGTGCCAGCAATGACCACAGGGACCACGAGCAGTACTTC
d_call: .
j_call: TRBJ2-7
clone_size: .
v_call: TRBV6-6

cdr3_aa: CASSYGGAGYEQYF
cdr3_nt: TGTGCCAGCAGTTACGGTGGGGCGGGCTACGAGCAGTACTTC
d_call: .
j_call: TRBJ2-7
clone_size: .
v_call: TRBV6-5

cdr3_aa: CASSLGTFTNEQFF
cdr3_nt: TGTGCCAGCAGCTTAGGTACATTCACCAATGAGCAGTTCTTC
d_call: .
j_call: TRBJ2-1
clone_size: few
v_call: TRBV7-8

cdr3_aa: CASSSGLRQPQHF
cdr3_nt: TGTGCCAGCAGTTCGGGACTCCGACAGCCCCAGCATTTT
d_call: .
j_call: TRBJ1-5
clone_size: few
v_call: TRBV28

cdr3_aa: CASSDRGQGDTQYF
cdr3_nt: TGTGCCAGTAGTGACAGGGGGCAAGGAGATACGCAGTATTTT
d_call: TRBD1
j_call: TRBJ2-3
clone_size: .
v_call: TRBV19

cdr3_aa: CASSNDRNTEAFF
cdr3_nt: TGTGCCAGCTCCAATGACAGGAACACTGAAGCTTTCTTT
d_call: .
j_call: TRBJ1-1
clone_size: few
v_call: TRBV18

cdr3_aa: CASSYRGASYEQYF
cdr3_nt: TGTGCCAGCAGCTACAGAGGGGCTAGCTACGAGCAGTACTTC
d_call: .
j_call: TRBJ2-7
clone_size: .
v_call: TRBV7-2

cdr3_aa: CASSPQVGEYPYEQYF
cdr3_nt: TGTGCCAGTAGCCCCCAAGTGGGGGAGTATCCCTACGAGCAGTACTTC
d_call: .
j_call: TRBJ2-7
clone_size: .
v_call: TRBV19

cdr3_aa: CASRGSSDYGYTF
cdr3_nt: TGTGCCAGCAGGGGAAGCTCGGACTATGGCTACACCTTC
d_call: .
j_call: TRBJ1-2
clone_size: .
v_call: TRBV6-5

cdr3_aa: CASSPAQNQPQHF
cdr3_nt: TGTGCCAGCTCACCTGCGCAGAATCAGCCCCAGCATTTT
d_call: .
j_call: TRBJ1-5
clone_size: once
v_call: TRBV18

cdr3_aa: CASSQGGSTEAFF
cdr3_nt: TGTGCCAGCAGTCAGGGGGGTAGTACTGAAGCTTTCTTT
d_call: TRBD1
j_call: TRBJ1-1
clone_size: .
v_call: TRBV6-5

cdr3_aa: CASSTLAGNTGELFF
cdr3_nt: TGTGCCAGTAGTACCCTAGCGGGAAACACCGGGGAGCTGTTTTTT
d_call: TRBD2
j_call: TRBJ2-2
clone_size: .
v_call: TRBV19

cdr3_aa: CASSEFGTQYF
cdr3_nt: TGTGCCAGCAGTGAATTCGGGACCCAGTACTTC
d_call: .
j_call: TRBJ2-5
clone_size: .
v_call: TRBV2

cdr3_aa: CASSSPSSGPDTQYF
cdr3_nt: TGTGCCAGCAGTTCCCCTTCGAGCGGTCCAGATACGCAGTATTTT
d_call: .
j_call: TRBJ2-3
clone_size: .
v_call: TRBV28

cdr3_aa: CASSQDRNTKNTEAFF
cdr3_nt: TGTGCCAGCAGCCAAGACCGGAACACTAAAAACACCGAAGCTTTCTTT
d_call: .
j_call: TRBJ1-1
clone_size: .
v_call: TRBV4-2

cdr3_aa: CAWSKGHTETQYF
cdr3_nt: TGTGCCTGGAGCAAAGGACATACGGAGACCCAGTACTTC
d_call: .
j_call: TRBJ2-5
clone_size: .
v_call: TRBV30

cdr3_aa: CASNPGRPQPQHF
cdr3_nt: TGTGCCAGCAACCCGGGACGCCCTCAGCCCCAGCATTTT
d_call: .
j_call: TRBJ1-5
clone_size: .
v_call: TRBV2

cdr3_aa: CASSSNEAFF
cdr3_nt: TGTGCCAGCAGCTCAAATGAAGCTTTCTTT
d_call: .
j_call: TRBJ1-1
clone_size: .
v_call: TRBV7-2

cdr3_aa: CASSPIPGFNQPQHF
cdr3_nt: TGTGCCAGCTCACCTATCCCGGGCTTCAATCAGCCCCAGCATTTT
d_call: .
j_call: TRBJ1-5
clone_size: once
v_call: TRBV18

cdr3_aa: CASSSPTGPSFF
cdr3_nt: TGTGCCAGCAGCTCCCCGACAGGCCCCTCGTTCTTT
d_call: .
j_call: TRBJ1-1
clone_size: .
v_call: TRBV9

cdr3_aa: CASSYSGTDAYEQYF
cdr3_nt: TGTGCCAGCAGTTACTCGGGGACAGACGCCTACGAGCAGTACTTC
d_call: TRBD1
j_call: TRBJ2-7
clone_size: .
v_call: TRBV6-5

cdr3_aa: CAIKSGTDTQYF
cdr3_nt: TGTGCCATCAAGTCTGGGACAGATACGCAGTATTTT
d_call: .
j_call: TRBJ2-3
clone_size: .
v_call: TRBV10-3

cdr3_aa: CASSPIQSYEQYF
cdr3_nt: TGTGCCAGCAGCCCAATCCAGTCCTACGAGCAGTACTTC
d_call: .
j_call: TRBJ2-7
clone_size: .
v_call: TRBV7-9